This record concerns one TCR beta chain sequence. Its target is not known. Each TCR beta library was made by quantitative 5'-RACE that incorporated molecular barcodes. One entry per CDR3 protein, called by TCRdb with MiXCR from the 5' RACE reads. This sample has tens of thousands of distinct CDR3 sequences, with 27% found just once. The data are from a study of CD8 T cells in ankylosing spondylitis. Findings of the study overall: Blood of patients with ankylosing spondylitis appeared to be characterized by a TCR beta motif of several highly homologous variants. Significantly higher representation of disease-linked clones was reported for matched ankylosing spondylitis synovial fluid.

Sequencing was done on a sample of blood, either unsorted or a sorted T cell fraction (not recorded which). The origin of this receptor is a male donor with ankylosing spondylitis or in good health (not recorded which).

The CDR3 spells CSARVRRVYNEQFF. The CDR3 nucleotides are TGCAGTGCTAGAGTTCGACGGGTCTACAATGAGCAGTTCTTC. The chain recombines TRBV20-1 with TRBJ2-1; D is uncertain. Trimming shortened V by 1 base and J by 3 bases, and 10 bases separated the two germline ends. CDR1 and CDR2 (germline): DFQATT, SNEGSKA (reference sequence). This CDR3 is built from 14 residues.